The source of this TCR beta chain is a study of blood T cell repertoires in COVID-19. How the authors handled the data: Counts of nucleated cells, estimated from reference gene primer amplification, were obtained. Method: immunoSEQ multiplex PCR; TCRdb's copy keeps in-frame clones and lacks some. V, J and clone size were drawn from that table, and D and trimming were deduced from the DNA. The sample shows under 150,000 clones, about 75% of them seen only once. This clone occurred once. At the DNA level, this CDR3 is encoded by other sequences in the same sample as well. The sample consisted of peripheral blood. The sequence was obtained from a man aged 80 or over with acute or convalescent COVID-19.

The CDR3 loop is CASSLSLAGAYNEQFF. The CDR3 DNA sequence: TGTGCCAGCAGCTTATCACTAGCGGGGGCTTACAATGAGCAGTTCTTC. The chain links TRBV11-2 to TRBJ2-1; the match to TRBD2 covers 11 bases. The CDR3 runs 16 residues. CDR1 and CDR2 from the germline V gene are SGHAT and FQNNGV. Trimming removed 2 bases from V and 4 bases from J; junction bases left unmatched: 4.